Below, 6 T cell receptor beta chains from the same sample are listed, as sequenced in a study of CD8 T cells in Susac syndrome. The RNA, about 0.45 to 1 ug, was put through reverse transcription using random hexamers. In TCRdb, the immunoSEQ multiplex PCR reads were re-called with MiXCR into one record per CDR3 protein. The sample lists over 95,000 distinct CDR3 sequences, about nine tenths seen once, with about 0.14% in the top ten. The source material was CD4+ T cells from PBMCs. The receptors stem from a human donor in good health.

The chain combines TRBV29-1 with TRBJ1-1; no clear D gene. This CDR3 has 13 residues. V was trimmed by 5 bases and J by 0 bases, leaving 10 bases between them. Germline V gene lookup returns CDR1 SQVTM and CDR2 ANQGSEA. The CDR3 DNA follows: TGCAGCGTTCAGACACGTATGAACACTGAAGCTTTCTTT. Encoded protein: CSVQTRMNTEAFF.

The chain has TRBV12-3 or TRBV12-4 and TRBJ2-3, with D possibly called TRBD1 or TRBD2 (5 bases each). The V end was cut by 7 bases, the J end by 1 base, with 18 bases between. This CDR3 contains 16 residues. The CDR3 loop is CASIPSGALRTDTQYF. The DNA of the CDR3 is TGTGCCAGCATCCCCTCCGGGGCCCTCCGCACAGATACGCAGTATTTT.

The chain employs TRBV7-2 and TRBJ2-1; 10 bases align to TRBD2. The CDR3 runs 15 residues. Per germline, CDR1 SGHTA and CDR2 FQGNSA. J was trimmed by 7 bases and V by 6 bases; bases with no gene match: 9. CDR3 loop: CASRDVASGGNEQFF. Here the CDR3 DNA reads TGTGCCAGCAGGGACGTCGCTAGCGGGGGTAATGAGCAGTTCTTC.

CDR3 loop: CASKQETYEQYF. In DNA, the CDR3 is TGTGCCAGCAAGCAGGAAACCTACGAGCAGTACTTC. This chain links TRBV6-6 with TRBJ2-7; D is unresolved. V lost 7 bases, J lost 2 bases, and 9 bases lay in between. CDR1 is MNHNY and CDR2 is SVGAGI in the germline V gene (reference sequence). CDR3 length equals 12 residues.

This clonotype occurred once. CDR3 region: CASSRDRDDYEQYF. In DNA, the CDR3 is TGTGCCAGCAGCAGGGACAGGGACGACTACGAGCAGTACTTC. The chain recombines TRBV2 with TRBJ2-7, with 9 bases fitting TRBD1. The germline gives CDR1 SNHLY, CDR2 FYNNEI. This CDR3 contains 14 residues. The junction had 6 bases not matched to a gene; V was cut back by 6 bases and J by 3 bases.

The CDR3 DNA sequence: TGCGCCAGCAGCTTTAAAGGGGGTGAAGCTTTCTTT. The encoded protein is CASSFKGGEAFF. V usage is TRBV5-1 and J usage is TRBJ1-1; tentatively, D is TRBD1 (6 bases). The V end was cut by 2 bases, the J end by 7 bases, with 9 bases between. The CDR3 sequence is 12 residues long. Germline V lookup: CDR1 SGHRS, CDR2 YFSETQ.